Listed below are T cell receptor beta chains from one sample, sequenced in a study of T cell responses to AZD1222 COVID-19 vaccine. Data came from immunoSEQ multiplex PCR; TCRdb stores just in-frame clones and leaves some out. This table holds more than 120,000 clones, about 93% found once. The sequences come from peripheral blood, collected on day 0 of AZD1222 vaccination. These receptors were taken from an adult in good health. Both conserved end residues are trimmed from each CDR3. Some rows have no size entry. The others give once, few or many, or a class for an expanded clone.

CDR3 protein: SVLGGYEQY
clone size: NA
V gene: TRBV29-1

CDR3 protein: SVGSYNEQF
clone size: NA
V gene: TRBV29-1

CDR3 protein: ASSLELGTTEAF
clone size: NA
V gene: TRBV5-5

CDR3 protein: ASLDRANTEAF
clone size: NA
V gene: TRBV28

CDR3 protein: ASSVGGTANTGELF
clone size: once
V gene: TRBV9

CDR3 protein: ASCPEKETQY
clone size: once
V gene: TRBV2

CDR3 protein: ASSLCLTGPPLPH
clone size: once
V gene: TRBV5-4

CDR3 protein: ASSPGLNTEAF
clone size: NA
V gene: TRBV18

CDR3 protein: ASSPRGESYEQY
clone size: once
V gene: TRBV6-5

CDR3 protein: ASSLGTDYGYT
clone size: NA
V gene: TRBV28

CDR3 protein: ASSIGRLDYNEQF
clone size: NA
V gene: TRBV19

CDR3 protein: ASSQGLLGDEQF
clone size: once
V gene: TRBV4-3

CDR3 protein: ASSQRGGQINTEAF
clone size: NA
V gene: TRBV7-8

CDR3 protein: ASMWRNTEAF
clone size: NA
V gene: TRBV6-5

CDR3 protein: ASSPPSGTGYNEQF
clone size: NA
V gene: TRBV18

CDR3 protein: ASSFSSARGYT
clone size: NA
V gene: TRBV12-3/TRBV12-4

CDR3 protein: ASSAHWGRGSTEAF
clone size: NA
V gene: TRBV9

CDR3 protein: ASSLRAGSGNEQF
clone size: NA
V gene: TRBV7-9

CDR3 protein: ASSPLYEQY
clone size: NA
V gene: TRBV7-6

CDR3 protein: ASGIPGHSYEQY
clone size: NA
V gene: TRBV19

CDR3 protein: ASRSKLDRPYEQY
clone size: few
V gene: TRBV6-5

CDR3 protein: ASSLASRSSGNTIY
clone size: NA
V gene: TRBV5-8

CDR3 protein: ASRVGRGQETQY
clone size: NA
V gene: TRBV5-1

CDR3 protein: ASSVDRTSGLYNEQF
clone size: NA
V gene: TRBV9

CDR3 protein: ASSLGGREYGYT
clone size: NA
V gene: TRBV5-1

CDR3 protein: SVWDGTGELF
clone size: NA
V gene: TRBV29-1

CDR3 protein: ASSQEWGGSRSYEQY
clone size: few
V gene: TRBV3-1/TRBV3-2

CDR3 protein: ASSWDQGNYGYT
clone size: NA
V gene: TRBV6-5

CDR3 protein: ASSVGRQAAEKLF
clone size: NA
V gene: TRBV9

CDR3 protein: ASSEPQGSYGYT
clone size: NA
V gene: TRBV6-1

CDR3 protein: ASSRMDRGDSNQPQH
clone size: NA
V gene: TRBV7-9

CDR3 protein: ASSPWGGGELF
clone size: NA
V gene: TRBV25-1

CDR3 protein: AISKPGQGALGPTSTLNVLT
clone size: NA
V gene: TRBV7-7

CDR3 protein: SVEMGRWTGARETQY
clone size: once
V gene: TRBV29-1

CDR3 protein: ASSELWQGVEQY
clone size: NA
V gene: TRBV6-1

CDR3 protein: ASSADRGSYEQY
clone size: NA
V gene: TRBV9

CDR3 protein: ASSFSGGGGNTIY
clone size: NA
V gene: TRBV11-2

CDR3 protein: ASSIGAGPPYEQY
clone size: NA
V gene: TRBV19

CDR3 protein: ASSQEAGRIGELF
clone size: NA
V gene: TRBV4-1

CDR3 protein: ASSPWGDNNEQF
clone size: NA
V gene: TRBV7-9

CDR3 protein: ASRTSSASYEQY
clone size: NA
V gene: TRBV5-1

CDR3 protein: ASSLGAGDTEAF
clone size: NA
V gene: TRBV11-2

CDR3 protein: AWSGGTTRGTEAF
clone size: NA
V gene: TRBV30

CDR3 protein: ASSPQGASEKLF
clone size: NA
V gene: TRBV25-1

CDR3 protein: ASSSPKGYT
clone size: NA
V gene: TRBV28

CDR3 protein: ASSLSRGNTEAF
clone size: NA
V gene: TRBV7-9

CDR3 protein: ASSLKTGTYNEQF
clone size: NA
V gene: TRBV5-4

CDR3 protein: ATSRDSTRDRRYLYNEQF
clone size: NA
V gene: TRBV15

CDR3 protein: AWTGAGNTEAF
clone size: few
V gene: TRBV30